A single sample gave rise to the 29 T cell receptor beta chains below, sequenced in a study of blood T cell repertoires in COVID-19. Clones were sequenced by immunoSEQ multiplex PCR, and TCRdb holds only the in-frame ones, with some missing. The sample lists approximately 52,000 clones; around four fifths were seen once. Material: peripheral blood. These receptor sequences come from a woman older than 75 with acute or convalescent COVID-19.

The V call is TRBV5-1, the J call TRBJ1-2; TRBD1 matches 8 bases. The germline gives CDR1 SGHRS, CDR2 YFSETQ. This CDR3 region has 14 residues. The V gene end was trimmed by 2 bases and the J gene end by 6 bases; junction bases not matched to a gene: 6. As DNA, the CDR3 is TGCGCCAGCAGCTTTTTCCCGACAGGGGATGGCTACACCTTC. Its protein product is CASSFFPTGDGYTF.

This sequence joins TRBV7-2 and TRBJ1-2; possibly TRBD1 for D (6 bases). Germline V gene lookup returns CDR1 SGHTA and CDR2 FQGNSA. The V and J ends lost 2 bases and 8 bases respectively, with 18 bases between them. The CDR3 covers 15 residues. CDR3 protein: CASSLRTVASSGYTF. The CDR3 DNA follows: TGTGCCAGCAGCTTACGGACAGTCGCGTCTTCCGGCTACACCTTC.

This chain connects TRBV5-1 to TRBJ1-2; TRBD1 aligns across 11 bases. CDR1 and CDR2 (germline): SGHRS, YFSETQ. The V gene end was trimmed by 7 bases and the J gene end by 2 bases; junction bases not matched to a gene: 1. The length of the CDR3 is 13 residues. The CDR3: CASRTGGNYGYTF. CDR3 coding DNA: TGCGCCAGCCGGACAGGGGGCAACTATGGCTACACCTTC.

The chain uses TRBV28 and TRBJ2-4; 8 nucleotides agree with TRBD1. The CDR3 is 16 residues long. Looked up from germline, CDR1 is MDHEN and CDR2 is SYDVKM. After removal of 7 bases from V and 2 bases from J, the junction contained 10 bases not matched to a gene. DNA for the CDR3: TGTGCCAGCATTAGCGCTGCCAGGGGGCCCAAAAACATTCAGTACTTC. Translation gives CASISAARGPKNIQYF.

The chain recombines TRBV7-9 with TRBJ2-3; a weak D match, TRBD2 (5 bases). The V end lost 0 bases, the J end lost 0 bases, and 7 bases lay between the germline ends. Germline-derived CDR1 and CDR2 are SEHNR and FQNEAQ (reference sequence). This CDR3 is built from 15 residues. As DNA, the CDR3 is TGTGCCAGCAGCTTAGCAACGGGGAGCACAGATACGCAGTATTTT. Translated, it gives CASSLATGSTDTQYF. Together with reference TRBV7-9 and TRBJ2-3, the CDR3 gives the full variable domain: DTGVSQNPRHKITKRGQNVTFRCDPISEHNRLYWYRQTLGQGPEFLTYFQNEAQLEKSRLLSDRFSAERPKGSFSTLEIQRTEQGDSAMYLCASSLATGSTDTQYFGPGTRLTVL.

CDR3 residues: CASSLGRGINGELFF. The CDR3 DNA sequence: TGTGCCAGCAGCCTCGGAAGGGGTATTAACGGGGAGCTGTTTTTT. V and J are TRBV7-6 and TRBJ2-2, with a tentative D call TRBD1 (5 bases). Between the trimmed V and J ends, which lost 5 bases and 7 bases, there was a span of 17 bases. The CDR3 has 15 amino acids. Germline values: CDR1 SGHVS, CDR2 FNYEAQ.

V usage is TRBV7-2 and J usage is TRBJ1-1; D uncertain. CDR3 length: 14 residues. Between the trimmed V and J ends, which lost 1 base and 0 bases, there was a span of 6 bases. Looked up from germline, CDR1 is SGHTA and CDR2 is FQGNSA. The CDR3 DNA follows: TGTGCCAGCAGCTTAGTGTCTCTGAACACTGAAGCTTTCTTT. This translates into CASSLVSLNTEAFF.

This clone was seen only once. This sequence joins TRBV6-5 and TRBJ2-3; 8 nucleotides match TRBD1. The CDR3 contains 12 residues. Germline CDR1 MNHEY, CDR2 SVGAGI. The trim removed 6 bases at V and 14 bases at J, leaving 10 bases unmatched. CDR3 coding DNA: TGTGCCAGCAGGGTGGACAGGGAACATGGGTATTTT. Its protein is CASRVDREHGYF.

The chain is built from TRBV7-9 and TRBJ1-4, with D tentatively TRBD1 (6 bases). CDR3 size: 14 residues. The germline V gene encodes CDR1 SEHNR and CDR2 FQNEAQ (reference sequence). The V and J ends lost 1 base and 5 bases respectively, with 8 bases between them. The CDR3 DNA sequence: TGTGCCAGCAGCTTAGACAGGGTGAATGAAAAACTGTTTTTT. Translation: CASSLDRVNEKLFF. The entire variable domain, with the rest obtained from reference TRBV7-9 and TRBJ1-4, is as follows: DTGVSQNPRHKITKRGQNVTFRCDPISEHNRLYWYRQTLGQGPEFLTYFQNEAQLEKSRLLSDRFSAERPKGSFSTLEIQRTEQGDSAMYLCASSLDRVNEKLFFGSGTQLSVL.

This chain connects TRBV5-1 to TRBJ2-2; TRBD2 matches at 8 bases. V lost 4 bases to trimming and J lost 5 bases; unmatched junction nucleotides: 7. Germline CDR1 and CDR2: SGHRS and YFSETQ. The CDR3 is made up of 15 amino acids. As DNA, the CDR3 is TGCGCCAGCAGCCGGGTTAAGCGGGGGACCGGGGAGCTGTTTTTT. Translated: CASSRVKRGTGELFF.

This sequence joins TRBV7-9 and TRBJ1-5; TRBD1 aligns across 7 bases. The J segment lost 1 base and the V segment lost 5 bases, leaving 5 bases of the junction unmatched. Per the germline V gene, CDR1 is SEHNR and CDR2 is FQNEAQ (reference sequence). The CDR3 totals 15 residues. The CDR3 loop reads CASSPGDSSNQPQHF. The CDR3 nucleotides read TGTGCCAGCAGCCCAGGGGACAGCAGCAATCAGCCCCAGCATTTT.

The gene calls are TRBV6-5 and TRBJ2-3; D is possibly TRBD2 (5 bases). The length of the CDR3 is 13 residues. Trimming stripped 6 bases from V and 5 bases from J, with 12 bases between. Germline V gives CDR1 MNHEY, CDR2 SVGAGI. The CDR3 reads CASSANEGDTQYF. The CDR3 region has the DNA TGTGCCAGCAGCGCTAATGAGGGAGATACGCAGTATTTT.

The V gene is TRBV30, the J gene TRBJ2-7; D unclear. The CDR3 has 12 amino acids. The V and J ends lost 5 bases and 7 bases respectively, with 15 bases between them. Germline lookup yields CDR1 GTSNPN and CDR2 SVGIG (reference sequence). CDR3 in amino acids: CAWDRLLGEQYF. CDR3 in DNA: TGTGCCTGGGACCGTCTCCTAGGAGAGCAGTACTTC. Full variable domain (outside the CDR3, taken from reference TRBV30 and TRBJ2-7): SQTIHQWPATLVQPVGSPLSLECTVEGTSNPNLYWYRQAAGRGLQLLFYSVGIGQISSEVPQNLSASRPQDRQFILSSKKLLLSDSGFYLCAWDRLLGEQYFGPGTRLTVT.

The genes are TRBV3-1 (or the pseudogene TRBV3-2) and TRBJ1-5, with TRBD1 as a possible D gene (5 bases). Trimming removed 5 bases at V and 5 bases at J, with 13 bases between. CDR3 length: 14 amino acids. Germline CDR1 is LGHDT and CDR2 is YNNKEL (reference sequence). In DNA form, the CDR3 reads TGTGCCAGCAGCTCTGCAGTAGGGGATCAGCCCCAGCATTTT. It is translated as CASSSAVGDQPQHF.

This rearrangement joins TRBV27 to TRBJ2-5, with TRBD2 matching over 7 bases. Germline trimming cut 3 bases from V and 7 bases from J; bases unmatched to any gene: 14. Germline V gene lookup returns CDR1 MNHEY and CDR2 SMNVEV (reference sequence). This CDR3 is built from 16 residues. The CDR3 is CASSLGGDLGERTQYF. The CDR3 region has the DNA TGTGCCAGCAGTTTGGGAGGGGATTTGGGAGAGAGGACCCAGTACTTC.

The chain employs TRBV7-3 and TRBJ2-1, with D tentatively TRBD1 (5 bases). With 5 bases removed from V and 0 bases from J, the gap between germline ends came to 11 bases. The CDR3 has 15 amino acids. Germline V gene lookup returns CDR1 SGHTA and CDR2 FQGTGA. As DNA, the CDR3 is TGTGCCAGCAGCCCTGGACAAGCCTCCTACAATGAGCAGTTCTTC. Translated, it gives CASSPGQASYNEQFF.

The rearrangement links TRBV23-1 to TRBJ2-3, with TRBD1 identical over 10 bases. TRBV23-1 is designated an ORF whose function remains uncertain. V dropped 8 bases and J dropped 3; count of bases not matched to a gene: 8. This CDR3 contains 15 residues. The chain's CDR3 is CASVAGTGETDTQYF. CDR3 in DNA: TGCGCCAGCGTCGCCGGGACAGGGGAAACAGATACGCAGTATTTT.

This rearrangement joins TRBV7-9 to TRBJ2-3; 11 positions agree with TRBD2. CDR3 length: 16 residues. The J segment lost 0 bases and the V segment lost 5 bases, leaving 4 bases of the junction unmatched. CDR1 and CDR2 (germline): SEHNR, FQNEAQ (reference sequence). The CDR3, as DNA: TGTGCCAGCAGCCCAGGACTAGCGGGCAGCACAGATACGCAGTATTTT. It specifies CASSPGLAGSTDTQYF. The variable domain in full, completed from reference TRBV7-9 and TRBJ2-3, reads DTGVSQNPRHKITKRGQNVTFRCDPISEHNRLYWYRQTLGQGPEFLTYFQNEAQLEKSRLLSDRFSAERPKGSFSTLEIQRTEQGDSAMYLCASSPGLAGSTDTQYFGPGTRLTVL.

This clone was seen a few times. The genes are TRBV6-2 or TRBV6-3 and TRBJ1-6, with 7 bases that match TRBD1. In germline, CDR1 is MNHEY, CDR2 SVGEGT. With V trimmed by 2 bases and J by 6 bases, 7 bases remained unmatched. The CDR3 covers 16 residues. The CDR3 DNA reads as TGTGCCAGCAGTTACGGACGGGACAGATCTAATTCACCCCTCCACTTT. It yields the protein CASSYGRDRSNSPLHF.

The CDR3 DNA is TGTGCCAGCACCGAGACAGGGCTAAGTAATTCACCCCTCCACTTT. It translates to CASTETGLSNSPLHF. The chain couples TRBV2 to TRBJ1-6; TRBD1 matches 7 bases. Germline V gene sequence: CDR1 SNHLY, CDR2 FYNNEI. The CDR3 is 15 amino acids. With 7 bases clipped from V and 6 bases from J, the junction kept 9 bases outside the gene matches.

The chain carries TRBV6-5 and TRBJ2-1, with 9 bases that match TRBD2. Germline V lookup: CDR1 MNHEY, CDR2 SVGAGI. This CDR3 contains 16 residues. After removal of 3 bases from V and 9 bases from J, the junction contained 12 bases not matched to a gene. Written as DNA, the CDR3 is TGTGCCAGCAGTTATTCGTTGGGACTAGCCACGGTTGAGCAGTTCTTC. This gives the protein CASSYSLGLATVEQFF.

This clone is a singleton in its sample. The chain employs TRBV30 and TRBJ1-1; maybe TRBD1 (6 bases). Per germline, CDR1 GTSNPN and CDR2 SVGIG (reference sequence). Deletions cut 5 bases from V and 0 bases from J, with 16 bases between. This CDR3 region has 15 residues. As DNA, the CDR3 is TGTGCCTGGGGGGGGGCATTCGTCATGAACACTGAAGCTTTCTTT. Amino acids: CAWGGAFVMNTEAFF.

The chain couples TRBV2 to TRBJ1-6; no reliable D call. In germline, CDR1 is SNHLY, CDR2 FYNNEI. The CDR3 sequence is 14 residues long. Trimming shortened V by 3 bases and J by 10 bases, and 13 bases separated the two germline ends. The DNA for the CDR3 is TGTGCCAGCAGTGAGGCGAGGGTTGGATCACCCCTCCACTTT. It is translated as CASSEARVGSPLHF.

CDR3 loop: CASSRDSRVYGYTF. The CDR3 DNA sequence: TGTGCCAGCAGCCGGGACAGCAGAGTCTATGGCTACACCTTC. V usage is TRBV6-5 and J usage is TRBJ1-2; TRBD1 matches 7 bases. V lost 6 bases to trimming and J lost 4 bases; unmatched junction nucleotides: 8. Germline CDR1 reads MNHEY; CDR2 reads SVGAGI. CDR3 length: 14 amino acids.

The CDR3 protein is CASRFTGGPTFF. In DNA form, the CDR3 reads TGTGCCAGCAGATTTACAGGGGGCCCCACTTTCTTT. The V gene is TRBV13, the J gene TRBJ1-1; 9 positions agree with TRBD1. CDR3 length: 12 residues. With V trimmed by 6 bases and J by 12 bases, 8 bases remained unmatched. The germline CDR1 and CDR2 sequences are PRHDT and FYEKMQ (reference sequence).

Regarding this clone: The same CDR3 also results from other DNA sequences found in this sample. The chain joins TRBV12-5 to TRBJ2-6, with 11 bases identical to TRBD1. The CDR3 runs 18 residues. The germline CDR1 and CDR2 sequences are LGHNT and FRNRAP. V was clipped by 5 bases and J by 0 bases; unmatched bases: 6. The CDR3 is CASGLGTGGFSGANVLTF. Here the CDR3 DNA reads TGTGCTAGTGGTCTCGGGACAGGGGGTTTCTCTGGGGCCAACGTCCTGACTTTC.

The chain joins TRBV7-3 to TRBJ1-1; D call uncertain. Trimming took off 3 bases at V and 0 bases at J, with 5 bases between the two ends. CDR3 length: 13 amino acids. CDR1 is SGHTA, CDR2 FQGTGA, per germline. CDR3 sequence: CASSFDMNTEAFF. Written as DNA, the CDR3 is TGTGCCAGCAGCTTCGACATGAACACTGAAGCTTTCTTT. The whole variable domain, filled in from reference TRBV7-3 and TRBJ1-1, reads GAGVSQTPSNKVTEKGKYVELRCDPISGHTALYWYRQSLGQGPEFLIYFQGTGAADDSGLPNDRFFAVRPEGSVSTLKIQRTERGDSAVYLCASSFDMNTEAFFGQGTRLTVV.

The gene calls are TRBV5-6 and TRBJ1-1; weak D call: TRBD1 (5 bases). The CDR3 consists of 13 residues. V was pared by 4 bases and J by 4 bases, with 11 bases between. CDR1 and CDR2 (germline): SGHDT, YYEEEE. The CDR3: CASSTGRATEAFF. CDR3 nucleotide sequence: TGTGCCAGCAGCACGGGCAGGGCCACTGAAGCTTTCTTT.

The chain combines TRBV5-1 with TRBJ2-7; perhaps TRBD1 as D (6 bases). Germline CDR1 and CDR2: SGHRS and YFSETQ. The V end was cut by 3 bases, the J end by 2 bases, with 15 bases between. This CDR3 is built from 15 residues. The CDR3: CASSYTGSSTYEQYF. CDR3 coding DNA: TGCGCCAGCAGCTACACAGGGTCCTCGACCTACGAGCAGTACTTC.